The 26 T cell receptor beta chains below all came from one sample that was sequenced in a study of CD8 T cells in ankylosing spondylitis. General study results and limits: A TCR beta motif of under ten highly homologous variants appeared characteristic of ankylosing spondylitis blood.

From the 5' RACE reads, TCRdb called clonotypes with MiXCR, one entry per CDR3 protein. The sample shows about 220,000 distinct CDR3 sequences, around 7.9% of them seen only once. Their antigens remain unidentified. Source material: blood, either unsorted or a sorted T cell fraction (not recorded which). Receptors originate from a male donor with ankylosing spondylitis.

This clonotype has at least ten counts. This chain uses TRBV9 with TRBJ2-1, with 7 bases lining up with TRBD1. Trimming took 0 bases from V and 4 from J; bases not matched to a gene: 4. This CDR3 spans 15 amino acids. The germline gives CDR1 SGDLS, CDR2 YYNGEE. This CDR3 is CASSVADREYNEQFF. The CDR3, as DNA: TGTGCCAGCAGCGTAGCTGACAGGGAATACAATGAGCAGTTCTTC.

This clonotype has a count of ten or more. CDR3 in DNA: TGTGCCAGCGAACCGGGACAGGGTATCGAGACCCAGTACTTC. This codes for CASEPGQGIETQYF. The chain carries TRBV28 and TRBJ2-5; the match to TRBD1 covers 9 bases. The V gene end was trimmed by 8 bases and the J gene end by 5 bases; junction bases not matched to a gene: 9. Germline V gene lookup returns CDR1 MDHEN and CDR2 SYDVKM. This CDR3 contains 14 residues.

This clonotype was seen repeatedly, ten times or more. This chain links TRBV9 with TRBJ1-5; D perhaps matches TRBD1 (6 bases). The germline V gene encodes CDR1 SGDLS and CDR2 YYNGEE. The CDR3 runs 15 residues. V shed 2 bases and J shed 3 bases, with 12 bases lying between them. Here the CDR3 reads CASSVSNRVNQPQHF. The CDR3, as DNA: TGTGCCAGCAGCGTCTCTAACAGGGTCAATCAGCCCCAGCATTTT.

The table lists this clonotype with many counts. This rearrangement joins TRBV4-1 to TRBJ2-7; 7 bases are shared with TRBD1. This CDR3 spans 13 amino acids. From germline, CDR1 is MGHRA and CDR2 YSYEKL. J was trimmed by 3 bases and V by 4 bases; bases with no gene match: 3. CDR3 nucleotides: TGCGCCAGCAGCCCGACAGGGAACTACGAGCAGTACTTC. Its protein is CASSPTGNYEQYF.

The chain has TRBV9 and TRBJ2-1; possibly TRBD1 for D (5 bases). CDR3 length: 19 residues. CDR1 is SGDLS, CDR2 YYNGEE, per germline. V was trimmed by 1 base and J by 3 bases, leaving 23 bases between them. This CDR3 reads CASSVSMLAGFDIYNEQFF. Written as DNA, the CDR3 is TGTGCCAGCAGCGTATCGATGCTGGCAGGGTTTGACATCTACAATGAGCAGTTCTTC.

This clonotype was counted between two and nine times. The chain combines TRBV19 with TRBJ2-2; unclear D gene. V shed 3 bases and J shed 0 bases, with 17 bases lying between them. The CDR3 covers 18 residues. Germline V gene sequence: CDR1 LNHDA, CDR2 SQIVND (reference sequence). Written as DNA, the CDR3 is TGTGCCAGTAGTATGGCGCCGCGCGAAGTAACGAACACCGGGGAGCTGTTTTTT. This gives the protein CASSMAPREVTNTGELFF.

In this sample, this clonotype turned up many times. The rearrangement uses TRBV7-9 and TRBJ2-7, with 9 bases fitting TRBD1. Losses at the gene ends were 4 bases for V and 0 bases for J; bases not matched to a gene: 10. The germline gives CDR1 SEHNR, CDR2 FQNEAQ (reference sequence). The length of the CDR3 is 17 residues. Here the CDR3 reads CASSYDRQGGYSYEQYF. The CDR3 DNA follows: TGTGCCAGCAGCTATGATCGACAGGGGGGTTACTCCTACGAGCAGTACTTC.

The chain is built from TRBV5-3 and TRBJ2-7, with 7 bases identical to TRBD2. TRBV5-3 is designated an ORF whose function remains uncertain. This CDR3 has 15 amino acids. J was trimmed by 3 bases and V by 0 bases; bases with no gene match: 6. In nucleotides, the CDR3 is TGTGCCAGAAGCTTGGGGGCTAGCGGAGACTACGAGCAGTACTTC. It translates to CARSLGASGDYEQYF.

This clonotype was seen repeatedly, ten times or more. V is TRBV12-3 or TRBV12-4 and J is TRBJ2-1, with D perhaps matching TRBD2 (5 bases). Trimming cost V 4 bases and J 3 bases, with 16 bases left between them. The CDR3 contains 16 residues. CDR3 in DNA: TGTGCCAGCAGTTACTTAAGCGGAAGCCACTACAATGAGCAGTTCTTC. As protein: CASSYLSGSHYNEQFF.

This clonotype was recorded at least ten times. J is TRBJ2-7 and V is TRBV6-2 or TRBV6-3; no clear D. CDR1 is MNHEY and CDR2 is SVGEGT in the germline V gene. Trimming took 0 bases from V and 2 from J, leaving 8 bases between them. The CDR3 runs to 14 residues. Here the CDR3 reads CASSYSIGTYEQYF. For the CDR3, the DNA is TGTGCCAGCAGTTACTCGATCGGTACCTACGAGCAGTACTTC.

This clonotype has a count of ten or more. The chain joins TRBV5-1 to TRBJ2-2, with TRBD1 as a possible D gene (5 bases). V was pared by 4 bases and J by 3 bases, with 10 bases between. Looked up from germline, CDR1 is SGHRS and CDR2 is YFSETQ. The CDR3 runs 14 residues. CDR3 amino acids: CASSTDTYTGELFF. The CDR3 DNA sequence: TGCGCCAGCAGCACGGACACTTACACCGGGGAGCTGTTTTTT.

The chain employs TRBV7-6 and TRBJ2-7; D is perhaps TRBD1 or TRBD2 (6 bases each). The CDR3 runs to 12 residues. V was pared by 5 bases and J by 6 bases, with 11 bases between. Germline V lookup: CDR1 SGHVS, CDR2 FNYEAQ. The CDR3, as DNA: TGTGCCAGCAGCCCCGGGGGCCCCGAGCAGTACTTC. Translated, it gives CASSPGGPEQYF. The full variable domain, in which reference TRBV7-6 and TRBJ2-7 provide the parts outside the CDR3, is GAGVSQSPRYKVTKRGQDVALRCDPISGHVSLYWYRQALGQGPEFLTYFNYEAQQDKSGLPNDRFSAERPEGSISTLTIQRTEQRDSAMYRCASSPGGPEQYFGPGTRLTVT.

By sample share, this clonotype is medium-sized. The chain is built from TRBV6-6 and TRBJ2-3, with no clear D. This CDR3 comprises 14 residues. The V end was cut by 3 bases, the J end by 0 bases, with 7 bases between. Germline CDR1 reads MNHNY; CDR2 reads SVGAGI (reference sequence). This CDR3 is CASSYTGSTDTQYF. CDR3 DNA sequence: TGTGCCAGCAGTTATACGGGTAGCACAGATACGCAGTATTTT.

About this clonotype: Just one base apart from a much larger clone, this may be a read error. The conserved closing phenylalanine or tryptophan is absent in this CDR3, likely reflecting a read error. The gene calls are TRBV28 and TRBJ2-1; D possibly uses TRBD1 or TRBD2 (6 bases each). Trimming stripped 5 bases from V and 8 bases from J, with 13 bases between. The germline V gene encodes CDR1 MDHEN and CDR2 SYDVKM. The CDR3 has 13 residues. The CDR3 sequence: CASSPPRGDEQFS. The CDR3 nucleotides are TGTGCCAGCAGTCCCCCTAGGGGGGATGAGCAGTTCTCC.

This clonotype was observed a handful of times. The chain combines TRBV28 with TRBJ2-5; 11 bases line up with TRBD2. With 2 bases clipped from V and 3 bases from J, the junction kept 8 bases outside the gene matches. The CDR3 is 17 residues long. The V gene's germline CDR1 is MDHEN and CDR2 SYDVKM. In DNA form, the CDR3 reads TGTGCCAGCAGTTTAGTAACTAGCGGGAGAAGAGAAGAGACCCAGTACTTC. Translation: CASSLVTSGRREETQYF.

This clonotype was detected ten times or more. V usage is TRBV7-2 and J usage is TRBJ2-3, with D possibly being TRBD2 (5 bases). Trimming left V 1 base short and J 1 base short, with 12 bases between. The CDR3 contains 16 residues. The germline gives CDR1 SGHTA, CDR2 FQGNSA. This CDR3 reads CASSLDRGKGTDTQYF. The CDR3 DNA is TGTGCCAGCAGCTTAGACCGAGGGAAGGGCACAGATACGCAGTATTTT.

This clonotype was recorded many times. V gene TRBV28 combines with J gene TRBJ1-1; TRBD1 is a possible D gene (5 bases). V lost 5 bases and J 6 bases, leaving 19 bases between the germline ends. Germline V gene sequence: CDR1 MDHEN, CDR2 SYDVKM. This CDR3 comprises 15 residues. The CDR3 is CASSPRADRGAEAFF. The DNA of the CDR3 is TGTGCCAGCAGTCCAAGGGCGGATCGAGGGGCTGAAGCTTTCTTT.

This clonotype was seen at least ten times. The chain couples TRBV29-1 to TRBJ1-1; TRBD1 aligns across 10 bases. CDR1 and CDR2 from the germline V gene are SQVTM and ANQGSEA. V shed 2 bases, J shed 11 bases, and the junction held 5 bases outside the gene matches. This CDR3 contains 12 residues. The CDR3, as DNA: TGCAGCGTTGAAACCGGGACAGGGGCCGCTTTCTTT. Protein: CSVETGTGAAFF.

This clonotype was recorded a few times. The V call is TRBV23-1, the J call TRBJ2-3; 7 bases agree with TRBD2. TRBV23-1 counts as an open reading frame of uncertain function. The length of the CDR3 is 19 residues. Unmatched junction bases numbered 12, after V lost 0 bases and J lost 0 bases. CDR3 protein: CASSQSIRLAASSTDTQYF. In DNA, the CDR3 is TGCGCCAGCAGTCAATCGATTCGGCTAGCGGCTTCTAGCACAGATACGCAGTATTTT.

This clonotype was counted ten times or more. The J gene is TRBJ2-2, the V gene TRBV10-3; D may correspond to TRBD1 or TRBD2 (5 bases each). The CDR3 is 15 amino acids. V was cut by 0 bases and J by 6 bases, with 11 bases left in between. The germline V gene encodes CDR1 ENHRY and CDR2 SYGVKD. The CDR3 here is CAISESGTASGELFF. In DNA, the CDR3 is TGTGCCATCAGTGAGTCGGGGACGGCCTCCGGGGAGCTGTTTTTT.

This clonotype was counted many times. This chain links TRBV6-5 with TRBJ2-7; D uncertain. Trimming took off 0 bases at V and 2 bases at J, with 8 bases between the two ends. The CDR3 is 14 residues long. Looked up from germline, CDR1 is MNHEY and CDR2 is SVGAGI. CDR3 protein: CASSYSGGTYEQYF. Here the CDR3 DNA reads TGTGCCAGCAGTTACTCTGGCGGAACCTACGAGCAGTACTTC.

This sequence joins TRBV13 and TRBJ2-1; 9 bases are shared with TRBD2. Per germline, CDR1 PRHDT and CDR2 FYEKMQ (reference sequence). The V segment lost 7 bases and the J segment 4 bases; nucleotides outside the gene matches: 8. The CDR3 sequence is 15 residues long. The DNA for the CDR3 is TGTGCCAGCACCTCCGGGACTAGCCCATACAATGAGCAGTTCTTC. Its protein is CASTSGTSPYNEQFF.

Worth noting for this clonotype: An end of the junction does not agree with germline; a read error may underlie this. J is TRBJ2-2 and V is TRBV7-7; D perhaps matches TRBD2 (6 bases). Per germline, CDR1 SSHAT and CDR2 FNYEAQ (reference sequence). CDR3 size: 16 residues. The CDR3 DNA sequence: TGTGCTAGCAGCCCGCGGGGCCGGGGGAACACCGGGGAGCTGTTTTTT. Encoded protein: CASSPRGRGNTGELFF.

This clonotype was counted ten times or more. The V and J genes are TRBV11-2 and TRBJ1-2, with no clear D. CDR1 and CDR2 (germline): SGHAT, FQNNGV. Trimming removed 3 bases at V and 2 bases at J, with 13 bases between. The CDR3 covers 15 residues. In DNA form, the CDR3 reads TGTGCCAGCAGCTTGACCCCGCAGAACAACTATGGCTACACCTTC. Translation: CASSLTPQNNYGYTF.

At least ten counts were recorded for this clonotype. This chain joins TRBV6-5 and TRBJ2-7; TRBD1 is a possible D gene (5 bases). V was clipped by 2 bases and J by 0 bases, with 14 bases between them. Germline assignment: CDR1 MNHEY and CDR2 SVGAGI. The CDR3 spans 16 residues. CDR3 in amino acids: CASSYNPRQPSYEQYF. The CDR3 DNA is TGTGCCAGCAGTTACAATCCCCGACAGCCCTCCTACGAGCAGTACTTC.

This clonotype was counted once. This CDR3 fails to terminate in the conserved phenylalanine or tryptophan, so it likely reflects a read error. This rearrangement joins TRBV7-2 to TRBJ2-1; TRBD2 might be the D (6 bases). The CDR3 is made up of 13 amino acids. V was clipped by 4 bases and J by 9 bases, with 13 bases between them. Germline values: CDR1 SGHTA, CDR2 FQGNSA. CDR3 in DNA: TGTGCCAGCAGCTCGCACGCCGGGGGTGAGCAGTTCTTA. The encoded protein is CASSSHAGGEQFL.